This is a list of T cell receptor beta chains from one sample in a study of blood T cell repertoires in COVID-19. This table comes from immunoSEQ multiplex PCR, and its TCRdb copy is limited to in-frame clones, with some not included. The profile shows approximately 29,000 clones, 81% of them singletons. The sequenced material came from peripheral blood. These receptors were obtained from a woman aged 60-75 years with acute or convalescent COVID-19. Each CDR3 is given with its conserved first and last residue. The D gene is left open where the match is weak. Some rows mark clone size as missing; the rest say once, few, many or name a class of expanded clone.

length,size,J,D,V,CDR3,DNA
15,NA,TRBJ2-1,TRBD2,TRBV6-6,CASSRIGGSYNEQFF,TGTGCCAGCAGTCGAATCGGGGGGTCCTACAATGAGCAGTTCTTC
16,NA,TRBJ2-5,TRBD2,TRBV7-9,CASSLGLAGGGETQYF,TGTGCCAGCAGCCTCGGACTAGCGGGGGGTGGAGAGACCCAGTACTTC
16,NA,TRBJ1-3,TRBD1,TRBV5-1,CASSWGTGGSGNTIYF,TGCGCCAGCAGCTGGGGGACAGGGGGTTCTGGAAACACCATATATTTT
13,NA,TRBJ2-1,TRBD2,TRBV19,CASDRGVYNEQFF,TGTGCCAGCGACCGGGGGGTTTACAATGAGCAGTTCTTC
13,once,TRBJ2-5,NA,TRBV5-1,CASSSGGQETQYF,TGCGCCAGCAGCTCCGGGGGCCAAGAGACCCAGTACTTC
16,NA,TRBJ1-6,NA,TRBV27,CASSFRADKFYSPLHF,TGTGCCAGCAGTTTCAGGGCTGATAAATTTTATTCACCCCTCCACTTT
12,many,TRBJ1-2,NA,TRBV6-5,CASMGRFYGYTF,TGTGCCAGCATGGGGCGGTTCTATGGCTACACCTTC
16,few,TRBJ1-3,TRBD1,TRBV19,CASSALTGDPGNTIYF,TGTGCCAGTAGTGCCTTAACAGGGGATCCTGGAAACACCATATATTTT
15,NA,TRBJ1-4,TRBD1,TRBV9,CASSARTGGGEKLFF,TGTGCCAGCAGCGCCCGGACAGGGGGAGGTGAAAAACTGTTTTTT
14,once,TRBJ1-2,NA,TRBV15,CATSRETGPYGYTF,TGTGCCACCAGCAGAGAAACAGGGCCATATGGCTACACCTTC
12,NA,TRBJ2-5,NA,TRBV5-1,CASSFRSETQYF,TGCGCCAGCAGCTTTCGGAGCGAGACCCAGTACTTC
14,NA,TRBJ1-4,TRBD1,TRBV11-2,CASSLTGANEKLFF,TGTGCCAGCAGCCTAACAGGGGCTAATGAAAAACTGTTTTTT
13,NA,TRBJ2-5,NA,TRBV10-1,CASSEWVGKTQYF,TGCGCCAGCAGTGAGTGGGTCGGGAAGACCCAGTACTTC
13,few,TRBJ1-2,TRBD1,TRBV5-4,CASAGQGDYGYTF,TGTGCCAGCGCCGGACAGGGGGACTATGGCTACACCTTC
13,NA,TRBJ1-3,NA,TRBV5-1,CASSLDNGNTIYF,TGCGCCAGCAGCTTGGACAATGGAAACACCATATATTTT
16,NA,TRBJ2-3,NA,TRBV28,CASSLLTRLRLPTQYF,TGTGCCAGCAGTCTTCTGACACGGCTACGGTTGCCTACGCAGTATTTT
18,NA,TRBJ1-2,TRBD1,TRBV9,CASSRSITTGGRNYGYTF,TGTGCCAGCAGCCGATCGATTACTACAGGGGGACGCAACTATGGCTACACCTTC
16,NA,TRBJ1-1,TRBD1,TRBV28,CASSFRTGRRRVKAFF,TGTGCCAGCAGTTTTCGGACAGGGCGACGTAGGGTTAAAGCTTTCTTT
14,NA,TRBJ1-1,NA,TRBV6-5,CASRPGQWNTEAFF,TGTGCCAGCAGACCCGGACAGTGGAACACTGAAGCTTTCTTT
15,NA,TRBJ1-2,TRBD1,TRBV5-4,CASSSPGRGHRGYTF,TGTGCCAGCAGCTCTCCCGGCAGGGGGCATAGAGGCTACACCTTC
15,NA,TRBJ1-1,TRBD1,TRBV11-2,CASSPQGARNTEAFF,TGTGCCAGCAGCCCACAGGGGGCGAGGAACACTGAAGCTTTCTTT
15,NA,TRBJ1-5,TRBD1,TRBV18,CASSQDRGQNQPQHF,TGTGCCAGCTCACAGGACAGGGGGCAAAATCAGCCCCAGCATTTT
15,NA,TRBJ1-5,NA,TRBV19,CASTLRGARNQPQHF,TGTGCCAGTACCCTGCGGGGGGCTCGGAATCAGCCCCAGCATTTT
16,NA,TRBJ2-2,TRBD1,TRBV18,CASSPGTGGDTGELFF,TGTGCCAGCTCACCCGGGACAGGAGGGGACACCGGGGAGCTGTTTTTT
16,once,TRBJ1-2,NA,TRBV4-1,CASSPRANRDPNGYTF,TGCGCCAGCAGCCCCCGGGCCAACAGGGACCCTAATGGCTACACCTTC
13,NA,TRBJ1-2,NA,TRBV7-2,CASSPRRLGGYTF,TGTGCCAGCAGCCCCCGACGACTGGGTGGCTACACCTTC
14,NA,TRBJ1-5,TRBD1,TRBV6-5,CASRGQGGVQPQHF,TGTGCCAGCAGGGGACAGGGCGGCGTTCAGCCCCAGCATTTT
15,NA,TRBJ2-3,TRBD2,TRBV19,CASKERGATRDTQYF,TGTGCCAGTAAGGAGCGGGGGGCAACTCGGGATACGCAGTATTTT
15,few,TRBJ1-1,NA,TRBV7-8,CASSFAGARLAEAFF,TGTGCCAGCAGCTTTGCTGGGGCCCGTCTGGCTGAAGCTTTCTTT
14,NA,TRBJ2-3,TRBD2,TRBV9,CASSPSGGGDTQYF,TGTGCCAGCAGCCCTAGCGGGGGAGGGGATACGCAGTATTTT
15,NA,TRBJ2-7,TRBD2,TRBV29-1,CSVTRGGPLSYEQYF,TGCAGCGTGACGCGGGGGGGGCCCTTATCCTACGAGCAGTACTTC
16,NA,TRBJ1-5,NA,TRBV30,CAWSVGGARYNQPQHF,TGTGCCTGGAGTGTTGGAGGGGCTCGGTACAATCAGCCCCAGCATTTT
15,NA,TRBJ2-1,NA,TRBV7-3,CASSLYGQGGNEQFF,TGTGCCAGCAGCTTATACGGACAGGGAGGGAATGAGCAGTTCTTC
15,NA,TRBJ2-6,NA,TRBV5-1,CASSLQGSGANVLTF,TGCGCCAGCAGCTTACAGGGTTCGGGGGCCAACGTCCTGACTTTC
15,NA,TRBJ1-4,NA,TRBV30,CAWSASRGSNEKLFF,TGTGCCTGGAGTGCGTCCAGGGGATCTAATGAAAAACTGTTTTTT
16,few,TRBJ1-1,NA,TRBV4-1,CASSQDGSGGDTEAFF,TGCGCCAGCAGCCAAGATGGGTCCGGGGGAGACACTGAAGCTTTCTTT
16,medium-sized,TRBJ1-2,NA,TRBV14,CASSNVDRTNNYGYTF,TGTGCCAGCAGCAACGTCGACAGGACCAATAACTATGGCTACACCTTC
19,few,TRBJ1-1,TRBD1,TRBV4-1,CASSQILGTRGRYTTEAFF,TGCGCCAGCAGCCAAATATTAGGGACCAGGGGGCGTTATACCACTGAAGCTTTCTTT
13,NA,TRBJ1-1,NA,TRBV19,CASRSRGGTEAFF,TGTGCCAGTAGGAGCCGGGGTGGCACTGAAGCTTTCTTT